These 16 T cell receptor beta chains originate from one sample sequenced in a study of metastatic and nonmetastatic thyroid tumors. All patients reached thyroid surgery having received no treatment beforehand. TCRdb ran MiXCR on the PCR reads. The sample has approximately 38,000 clones, 25% to 30% seen once. The sequenced sample was blood. These receptors all come from a female donor with papillary thyroid cancer or a benign thyroid nodule (not recorded which). Some clones in this sample may be carry-over from other donors' samples.

The chain carries TRBV5-1 and TRBJ2-6; 7 nucleotides line up with TRBD2. J lost 0 bases, V lost 6 bases, and 6 bases had no gene match. The germline CDR1 and CDR2 sequences are SGHRS and YFSETQ. This CDR3 region has 16 residues. CDR3 amino acids: CASISGQYSGANVLTF. CDR3 DNA sequence: TGCGCCAGCATTAGCGGGCAGTACTCTGGGGCCAACGTCCTGACTTTC.

This clone has only a few counts. The CDR3 nucleotides read TGTGCCAGCAGCTTGGTAAGGAGCTCACCCCTCCACTTT. Its translation is CASSLVRSSPLHF. The J gene is TRBJ1-6, the V gene TRBV5-5; D is ambiguous. The germline gives CDR1 SGHKS, CDR2 YYEKEE (reference sequence). This CDR3 spans 13 amino acids. The V end was cut by 0 bases, the J end by 10 bases, with 8 bases between.

Ten or more counts support this clone. A read error is possible here, since a much larger clone lies one base away. The same CDR3 also results from other DNA sequences found in this sample. The chain has TRBV6-2 or TRBV6-3 and TRBJ1-2; TRBD1 might be the D (6 bases). This CDR3 has 18 residues. V was clipped by 6 bases and J by 5 bases, with 28 bases between them. CDR1 and CDR2 from the germline V gene are MNHEY and SVGEGT. The CDR3 sequence is CASRSPTAGAGASYGYTF. CDR3 DNA: TGTGCCAGCAGGTCCCCTACGGCCGGGGCAGGGGCGTCTTATGGCTACACCTTC.

The sample holds many counts of this clone. J is TRBJ1-3 and V is TRBV7-8; maybe TRBD1 (6 bases). CDR3 size: 14 residues. From germline, CDR1 is SGHVS and CDR2 FQNEAQ. V shed 2 bases and J shed 2 bases, with 7 bases lying between them. The CDR3 region has the DNA TGTGCCAGCAGCTTACCAGGGGCTGGAAACACCATATATTTT. Translation: CASSLPGAGNTIYF.

The chain's CDR3 is CASSFLRTATTGELFF. The CDR3 DNA is TGTGCCAGCAGCTTTCTCCGGACAGCGACCACCGGGGAGCTGTTTTTT. The chain links TRBV11-1 to TRBJ2-2; maybe TRBD1 (6 bases). V lost 3 bases and J 4 bases, leaving 15 bases between the germline ends. CDR1 and CDR2 from the germline V gene are SGHAT and FQDESV (reference sequence). The CDR3 loop spans 16 amino acids.

This clone was observed many times. The chain couples TRBV11-2 to TRBJ2-7; the D is unclear. The CDR3 contains 16 residues. From germline, CDR1 is SGHAT and CDR2 FQNNGV. With 2 bases removed from V and 2 bases from J, the gap between germline ends came to 16 bases. The CDR3 DNA reads TGTGCCAGCAGCTTAAACGAGACCCCTCAGCCCTACGAGCAGTACTTC. It is translated as CASSLNETPQPYEQYF.

The CDR3: CASSLRLAGNTGELFF. CDR3 bases: TGTGCCAGCAGCTTAAGACTAGCGGGGAACACCGGGGAGCTGTTTTTT. The chain couples TRBV11-2 to TRBJ2-2; 10 bases agree with TRBD2. Germline CDR1 reads SGHAT; CDR2 reads FQNNGV. The ends lost 2 bases at V and 1 base at J; junction bases unmatched: 1. This CDR3 is 16 amino acids long.

The chain links TRBV27 to TRBJ1-2; 7 nucleotides agree with TRBD1. The V gene's germline CDR1 is MNHEY and CDR2 SMNVEV (reference sequence). The V and J ends lost 6 bases and 7 bases, in that order; junction bases with no gene match: 8. This CDR3 has 13 amino acids. CDR3 sequence: CASRLGTERGYTF. CDR3 coding DNA: TGTGCCAGCAGGCTCGGGACAGAGCGTGGCTACACCTTC.

This sequence joins TRBV28 and TRBJ2-7; weak D call: TRBD2 (6 bases). Trimming left V 4 bases short and J 2 bases short, with 15 bases between. The CDR3 totals 15 residues. CDR1 and CDR2 from the germline V gene are MDHEN and SYDVKM. The CDR3 protein is CASSYSGLSAYEQYF. CDR3 bases: TGTGCCAGCAGTTATTCGGGACTGAGTGCCTACGAGCAGTACTTC.

V and J are TRBV6-5 and TRBJ2-1; D might be TRBD1 (6 bases). Trimming pared 0 bases from V and 7 bases from J, leaving 10 bases between. CDR3 length: 14 amino acids. Per the germline V gene, CDR1 is MNHEY and CDR2 is SVGAGI. For the CDR3, the DNA is TGTGCCAGCAGTTACTCTGCAGGGGTGAATGAGCAGTTCTTC. Translation: CASSYSAGVNEQFF.

This clone was recorded at least ten times. The junction departs from the called germline gene at one end, perhaps through a read error. The chain employs TRBV3-1 and TRBJ1-3, with D unresolved. CDR1 and CDR2 (germline): LGHDT, YNNKEL (reference sequence). The CDR3 is 15 residues long. CDR3 nucleotide sequence: TGTGCCAGCAGCCGAAACATGCTCTCTGGAAACACCGTATATTTT. Translated, it gives CASSRNMLSGNTVYF.

This clone was detected many times. V is TRBV19 and J is TRBJ1-2; D unclear. This CDR3 contains 13 residues. V was pared by 8 bases and J by 0 bases, with 10 bases between. Per the germline V gene, CDR1 is LNHDA and CDR2 is SQIVND (reference sequence). CDR3 protein: CASGSGTNYGYTF. The CDR3 DNA sequence: TGTGCCAGTGGTTCGGGGACTAACTATGGCTACACCTTC.

The table lists this clone with a few counts. This chain connects TRBV20-1 to TRBJ1-2, with D possibly matching TRBD1 (6 bases). This CDR3 comprises 14 residues. The V end was cut by 0 bases, the J end by 2 bases, with 10 bases between. In germline, CDR1 is DFQATT, CDR2 SNEGSKA (reference sequence). CDR3 nucleotide sequence: TGCAGTGCTAGAGAGCGGGGGGCGAACTATGGCTACACCTTC. This sequence encodes CSARERGANYGYTF.

This clone was seen ten or more times. The chain has TRBV5-1 and TRBJ2-3; D possibly corresponds to TRBD1 (6 bases). V lost 2 bases, J lost 1 base, and 8 bases lay in between. The CDR3 sequence is 14 residues long. Germline CDR1 is SGHRS and CDR2 is YFSETQ. CDR3 region: CASSLKGGTDTQYF. As DNA, the CDR3 is TGCGCCAGCAGCTTAAAGGGGGGCACAGATACGCAGTATTTT.

A word on this clone: A junction end diverges from the germline sequence, so it may reflect a read error. This sample includes further DNA sequences coding for the same CDR3. J is TRBJ2-2 and V is TRBV5-1; the match to TRBD2 covers 9 bases. Germline assignment: CDR1 SGHRS and CDR2 YFSETQ. There are 15 residues in the CDR3. The CDR3 bases are TGCGCCAGGGAGACTAGCGGTGGGGACACCGGTGAGCTGTTTTTT. Its protein is CARETSGGDTGELFF.

This clone was counted many times. CDR3: CASSLTTNHYEQYF. As DNA, the CDR3 is TGTGCCAGCAGCTTAACCACAAATCACTACGAGCAGTACTTC. The rearrangement joins TRBV7-9 to TRBJ2-7; no reliable D call. CDR3 length: 14 amino acids. Germline loops: CDR1 SEHNR, CDR2 FQNEAQ (reference sequence). V lost 2 bases and J 3 bases, leaving 11 bases between the germline ends. Full variable domain (outside the CDR3, taken from reference TRBV7-9 and TRBJ2-7): DTGVSQNPRHKITKRGQNVTFRCDPISEHNRLYWYRQTLGQGPEFLTYFQNEAQLEKSRLLSDRFSAERPKGSFSTLEIQRTEQGDSAMYLCASSLTTNHYEQYFGPGTRLTVT.